These T cell receptor beta chains were read from a single sample in a study of T cells in Graves' hyperthyroidism and ophthalmopathy. Each CDR3 protein gets one entry after TCRdb re-called the multiplex PCR reads with MiXCR. The profile shows a few hundred thousand distinct CDR3 sequences, about 16% of them singletons. The sample consisted of blood. Source of these receptors: a woman aged 25 to 39 with Graves' hyperthyroidism. Each CDR3 is given with its conserved first and last residue. D genes are given only for firm matches. Where a row states a size, it is once, few, many or the class of an expanded clone; other rows omit it.

clone_size j_call v_call d_call cdr3_nt cdr3_aa
many TRBJ2-5 TRBV29-1 TRBD1 TGCAGCGATCGACAGGGGGGAGAGACCCAGTACTTC CSDRQGGETQYF
many TRBJ2-2 TRBV30 - TGTGCCTGGACCCCCGGTGTCGACACCGGGGAGCTGTTTTTT CAWTPGVDTGELFF
few TRBJ2-2 TRBV19 TRBD2 TGTGCCAGTAGTATGGCGGGACTAGCGGGAGCCGGGGAGCTGTTTTTT CASSMAGLAGAGELFF
few TRBJ2-7 TRBV25-1 - TGTGCCAGCAGTGAAAGCTTCGGGACGCGCGAGTACTTC CASSESFGTREYF
many TRBJ2-1 TRBV11-3 TRBD2 TGTGCCAGCAGCTCCAACCTAGCGGGAGGGAATGAGCAGTTCTTC CASSSNLAGGNEQFF
- TRBJ2-1 TRBV28 TRBD2 TGTGCCAGCACCACCGGGACTAGCGGGAGCATGTACAATGAGCAGTTCTTC CASTTGTSGSMYNEQFF
many TRBJ2-3 TRBV2 - TGTGCCAGCAGTAACAGTGGTAGGACAGATACGCAGTATTTT CASSNSGRTDTQYF
few TRBJ2-1 TRBV9 TRBD2 TGTGCCAGCAGCGTAGCCGCGGGAGGACTTTCCTACAATGAGCAGTTCTTC CASSVAAGGLSYNEQFF
- TRBJ1-3 TRBV6-1 - TGTGCCAGCAGTGAAGCCTGGGCTGGAAACACCATATATTTT CASSEAWAGNTIYF
many TRBJ2-5 TRBV20-1 - TGCAGTGCTAGAGCCAGCGCGGGGTCAAAAGAGACCCAGTACTTC CSARASAGSKETQYF
- TRBJ2-3 TRBV9 TRBD2 TGTGCCAGCAGCGTAGGACTAGCGGGAGGAGATACGCAGTATTTT CASSVGLAGGDTQYF
- TRBJ1-5 TRBV28 - TGTGCCAGCAGTCGGGACGTTGAGAATCAGCCCCAGCATTTT CASSRDVENQPQHF
many TRBJ1-5 TRBV28 TRBD1 TGTGCCAGCAGTGGGGACAGGGGAGATCAGCCCCAGCATTTT CASSGDRGDQPQHF
- TRBJ2-3 TRBV10-3 TRBD2 TGTGCCATCAGTGAATATCAGACTAGCGGGAGAAGTGCAGATACGCAGTATTTT CAISEYQTSGRSADTQYF
many TRBJ1-2 TRBV28 - TGTGCCAGCTCCGGACAGTTTCCCTATGGCTACACCTTC CASSGQFPYGYTF
few TRBJ2-1 TRBV28 - TGTGCCAGCAGTTGGCGGGCCAGGGGGGCATACAATGAGCAGTTCTTC CASSWRARGAYNEQFF
many TRBJ2-7 TRBV7-9 - TGTGCCAGCAGCTCACCTTCAGGGGTTGGGTACGAGCAGTACTTC CASSSPSGVGYEQYF
many TRBJ2-5 TRBV5-1 - TGCGCCAGCAGCTTGGTCAGGGGCCAAGAGACCCAGTACTTC CASSLVRGQETQYF
- TRBJ2-2 TRBV28 - TGTGCCAGCGGTATTACCGGGGAGCTGTTTTTT CASGITGELFF
- TRBJ2-6 TRBV7-9 TRBD1 TGTGCCAGCAGCCCTCCACTCGACAGGGCTGGGGCCAACGTCCTGACTTTC CASSPPLDRAGANVLTF
many TRBJ2-7 TRBV3-1 - TGTGCCAGCAGCTCCACGGTCCAGGGATTTTCTTACGAGCAGTACTTC CASSSTVQGFSYEQYF
many TRBJ1-4 TRBV18 TRBD1 TGTGCCAGCTCGCGCTTCCGGGACAGAAATGAAAAACTGTTTTTT CASSRFRDRNEKLFF
many TRBJ2-2 TRBV11-3 TRBD2 TGTGCCAGCAGCCCGCGTCAGCGGGGGACCGGGGAGCTGTTTTTT CASSPRQRGTGELFF
- TRBJ1-3 TRBV29-1 - TGCAGCGTTGAAGATCTTCCCGCAGGCGACTCTGGAAACACCATATATTTT CSVEDLPAGDSGNTIYF
many TRBJ1-1 TRBV3-1 - TGTGCCAGCAGCCCAAACCGGGACACCGCGCGGGGCACTGAAGCTTTCTTT CASSPNRDTARGTEAFF
few TRBJ1-5 TRBV30 - TGTGCCTGGAGTCCCCAGTCCTATAGCAATCAGCCCCAGCATTTT CAWSPQSYSNQPQHF
many TRBJ1-2 TRBV7-9 - TGTGCCAGCAGCTTAGGTGAAGTCTATGGCTACACCTTC CASSLGEVYGYTF
few TRBJ2-3 TRBV7-2 - TGTGCCAGCAGCCTACTCGTCTCCAGGGTCCCAGATACGCAGTATTTT CASSLLVSRVPDTQYF
- TRBJ2-3 TRBV24-1 TRBD2 TGTGCCACCACCGGGGGGTCAGCGGGAGACACAGATACGCAGTATTTT CATTGGSAGDTDTQYF
few TRBJ2-1 TRBV20-1 - TGCAGTGCTAGCCCCGGGACTCTCACTCACAATGAGCAGTTCTTC CSASPGTLTHNEQFF
many TRBJ2-3 TRBV15 - TGTGCCACCAGCAGAGAAGACAGGGAGGCAGATACGCAGTATTTT CATSREDREADTQYF
many TRBJ2-2 TRBV12-3/TRBV12-4 - TGTGCCAGCAGCCCGACTTCAGCCGGGGAGCTGTTTTTT CASSPTSAGELFF
few TRBJ2-1 TRBV3-1 - TGTGCCAGCGGATCCGTTCCGAGTAACAATGAGCAGTTCTTC CASGSVPSNNEQFF
few TRBJ1-1 TRBV4-1 TRBD1 TGCGCCAGCAGCCTAGCCGGCAGGGGGCGTTTGGGCACTGAAGCTTTCTTT CASSLAGRGRLGTEAFF
many TRBJ2-1 TRBV7-2 - TGTGCCAGCAGCTTAGTCGCGAATGAGCAGTTCTTC CASSLVANEQFF
many TRBJ1-5 TRBV30 - TGTGCCTGGAGCGCGAAAGGGTCAAGGGCTAGCAATCAGCCCCAGCATTTT CAWSAKGSRASNQPQHF
- TRBJ1-4 TRBV11-2 - TGTGCCAGCAGCTTAGGGACACTCATTTCTTCAACTAATAAAAAACTGTTTTTT CASSLGTLISSTNKKLFF
many TRBJ1-1 TRBV3-1 TRBD1 TGTGCCAGCAGCCAAGGGGACAGAACTGAAGCTTTCTTT CASSQGDRTEAFF
- TRBJ1-1 TRBV28 - TGTGCCAGCAGTTTAGGGGGGTCCGGGAGGGCTGAAGCTTTCTTT CASSLGGSGRAEAFF
many TRBJ1-2 TRBV20-1 TRBD1 TGCAGTGTGACAGGGGGGAACTATGGCTACACCTTC CSVTGGNYGYTF
many TRBJ2-1 TRBV28 - TGTGCCAGCAGTGAGAGTCCTAGGGGTGAGCAGTTCTTC CASSESPRGEQFF
- TRBJ2-6 TRBV6-4 - TGTGCCAGCAGGACGTCGGCCGGGTCTGGGGCCAACGTCCTGACTTTC CASRTSAGSGANVLTF
- TRBJ1-1 TRBV5-4 TRBD1 TGTGCCAGCAGTTTAACATGGCGGACAGGAAAAGCTTTCTTT CASSLTWRTGKAFF
many TRBJ2-1 TRBV27 - TGTGCCAGCAGTTTCATAGATGAGCAGTTCTTC CASSFIDEQFF
many TRBJ2-7 TRBV28 - TGTGCCAGCACCCTTCCGGGGAACTACGAGCAGTACTTC CASTLPGNYEQYF
few TRBJ1-2 TRBV20-1 TRBD1 TGCAGAGGGGTGCAGGGGGATATCTATGGCTACACCTTC CRGVQGDIYGYTF
many TRBJ2-1 TRBV28 - TGTGCCAGCAGTCCATATCGGGCAGGGTCTGAGCAGTTCTTC CASSPYRAGSEQFF
once TRBJ2-3 TRBV28 - TGTGCCAGCAGTTCTCCGGGGACGTCAGGTACGCAGTATTTT CASSSPGTSGTQYF
many TRBJ2-5 TRBV5-5 TRBD1 TGTGCCAGCAGCCACGACAGGGGGGGAGAGACCCAGTACTTC CASSHDRGGETQYF
many TRBJ2-3 TRBV11-2 TRBD2 TGTGCCAGCAGCCTAGGCGGGGGAAAGACGGCAGATACGCAGTATTTT CASSLGGGKTADTQYF
few TRBJ2-2 TRBV27 TRBD1 TGTGCCAGCAGGACCTTGATAGGACAGGGGGCGATAACCGGGGAGCTGTTTTTT CASRTLIGQGAITGELFF
many TRBJ2-7 TRBV2 - TGTGCCAGTGGGGGGAGCTACGAGCAGTACTTC CASGGSYEQYF
many TRBJ2-5 TRBV7-2 - TGTGCCAGCAGCTTAGTAGGGAGAATCCAAGAGACCCAGTACTTC CASSLVGRIQETQYF
many TRBJ2-3 TRBV5-1 - TGCGCCAGCAGCACAGGCGGACACGAGACCACAGATACGCAGTATTTT CASSTGGHETTDTQYF
- TRBJ2-1 TRBV6-1 TRBD2 TGTGCCAGCTGTGAGCGGGGCCGATTGTCCTACAATGAGCAGTTCTTC CASCERGRLSYNEQFF
many TRBJ2-2 TRBV28 TRBD2 TGTGCCAGCAGTAGAGATCGGCGGGAGGGCCCGAACACCGGGGAGCTGTTTTTT CASSRDRREGPNTGELFF
- TRBJ2-7 TRBV20-1 - TGCAGTGCTAGAGATATTGGCGGGATATACTCCTACGAGCAGTACTTC CSARDIGGIYSYEQYF
many TRBJ2-7 TRBV28 TRBD2 TGTGCCAGCAGTCTTAGCGGGAGCTCGAACGAGCAGTACTTC CASSLSGSSNEQYF